Presented here are 29 T cell receptor beta chains from one specimen sequenced in a study of T-cell reconstitution after alpha-beta-depleted transplantation in children. The library targeted TCRbeta and was prepared with unique molecular identifiers. Via MiXCR, TCRdb re-called the PCR reads, giving one row per CDR3 protein. The repertoire consists of 190,000 or so distinct CDR3 sequences, with about 6.3% occurring once and the leading ten covering 3%. Sequences were derived from PBMCs from the stem cell graft donor, sampled from the stem cell graft. Receptors were obtained from a human donor who donated a stem cell graft to a child with Wiskott-Aldrich syndrome.

The table lists this clonotype with many counts. This rearrangement joins TRBV7-2 to TRBJ1-3; 8 bases match TRBD1. The CDR3 has 16 residues. Germline lookup yields CDR1 SGHTA and CDR2 FQGNSA. Germline trimming cut 1 base from V and 4 bases from J; bases unmatched to any gene: 6. Written as DNA, the CDR3 is TGTGCCAGCAGCTTAGTATCTGACAGGGGAGGAAACACCATATATTTT. Translating it yields CASSLVSDRGGNTIYF.

This clonotype was counted a few times. The J gene is TRBJ2-2, the V gene TRBV15, with D perhaps matching TRBD2 (6 bases). V was pared by 0 bases and J by 1 base, with 12 bases between. This CDR3 spans 17 amino acids. Germline lookup yields CDR1 LNHNV and CDR2 YYDKDF (reference sequence). The CDR3 loop is CATSREILGGNTGELFF. CDR3 nucleotides: TGTGCCACCAGCAGAGAAATCCTCGGGGGGAACACCGGGGAGCTGTTTTTT.

This clonotype was counted many times. This chain joins TRBV25-1 and TRBJ2-7; 8 bases are a match to TRBD1. Per the germline V gene, CDR1 is MGHDK and CDR2 is SYGVNS. After removal of 3 bases from V and 3 bases from J, the junction contained 7 bases not matched to a gene. This CDR3 has 15 residues. The CDR3 DNA sequence: TGTGCCAGCAGTGAGCGGTCAGGGGGCTTCTACGAGCAGTACTTC. This gives the protein CASSERSGGFYEQYF.

This clonotype was detected many times. The chain uses TRBV12-3 or TRBV12-4 and TRBJ2-1; 8 nucleotides match TRBD2. The CDR3 loop spans 16 amino acids. The ends lost 0 bases at V and 0 bases at J; junction bases unmatched: 1. As DNA, the CDR3 is TGTGCCAGCAGTTTAGCGAGCGGGGGCTCCTACAATGAGCAGTTCTTC. This translates into CASSLASGGSYNEQFF.

This clonotype was counted ten times or more. V gene TRBV10-3 combines with J gene TRBJ1-2, with TRBD1 as a possible D gene (5 bases). CDR3 length: 13 amino acids. Deletions cut 7 bases from V and 4 bases from J, with 13 bases between. CDR1 and CDR2 from the germline V gene are ENHRY and SYGVKD. The CDR3 DNA sequence: TGTGCCATCAATTCCGGGACGGCCTATGGCTACACCTTC. It encodes CAINSGTAYGYTF.

CDR3 sequence reads: CASSFSLNQPQHF. CDR3 sequence (DNA): TGTGCCAGCAGTTTTTCCCTCAATCAGCCCCAGCATTTT. The V gene is TRBV12-3 or TRBV12-4, the J gene TRBJ1-5, with D hard to call. The V gene lost 3 bases and the J gene lost 3 bases, with 6 bases spanning the gap. There are 13 residues in the CDR3.

This clonotype has a count of ten or more. The rearrangement links TRBV29-1 to TRBJ1-1, with a tentative D call TRBD1 (6 bases). The V gene's germline CDR1 is SQVTM and CDR2 ANQGSEA. The CDR3 consists of 13 residues. Trimming left V 7 bases short and J 4 bases short, with 16 bases between. The DNA of the CDR3 is TGCAGCGCAGGGGCCCCGGGGGGCACTGAAGCTTTCTTT. The encoded protein is CSAGAPGGTEAFF. The complete variable domain, with remaining parts taken from reference TRBV29-1 and TRBJ1-1, reads SAVISQKPSRDICQRGTSLTIQCQVDSQVTMMFWYRQQPGQSLTLIATANQGSEATYESGFVIDKFPISRPNLTFSTLTVSNMSPEDSSIYLCSAGAPGGTEAFFGQGTRLTVV.

In its sample, this clonotype was seen many times. The chain is built from TRBV5-1 and TRBJ1-6; D is unresolved. This CDR3 region has 13 residues. The germline gives CDR1 SGHRS, CDR2 YFSETQ. The germline V and J ends were trimmed by 6 bases and 6 bases, with 10 bases remaining between them. CDR3 in DNA: TGCGCCAGCACCGAAGAAACTAATTCACCCCTCCACTTT. Translated: CASTEETNSPLHF.

The table lists this clonotype with many counts. The V call is TRBV12-3 or TRBV12-4, the J call TRBJ2-7, with D perhaps matching TRBD2 (5 bases). The CDR3 length is 13 residues. The germline V and J ends were trimmed by 10 bases and 0 bases, with 13 bases remaining between them. This chain's CDR3 is CATSRGSSYEQYF. CDR3 in DNA: TGTGCCACCAGCCGGGGTAGCTCCTACGAGCAGTACTTC.

This clonotype was counted many times. The chain uses TRBV12-3 or TRBV12-4 and TRBJ1-5; possible D gene TRBD1, 5 bases. This CDR3 has 13 amino acids. V dropped 2 bases and J dropped 9 bases, with 11 bases sitting between them. CDR3 residues: CASSLRSQGPQHF. The CDR3 bases are TGTGCCAGCAGTTTAAGGTCCCAGGGGCCCCAGCATTTT.

This clonotype was observed many times. The chain recombines TRBV6-6 with TRBJ1-2; D is possibly TRBD1 (5 bases). The V gene's germline CDR1 is MNHNY and CDR2 SVGAGI (reference sequence). The CDR3 runs to 11 residues. Between the trimmed V and J ends, which lost 7 bases and 4 bases, there was a span of 7 bases. CDR3 protein: CASTGVYGYTF. CDR3 coding DNA: TGTGCCAGCACGGGGGTCTATGGCTACACCTTC.

This clonotype was seen many times. Here the CDR3 reads CASSPRRERTGELFF. The CDR3 bases are TGTGCCAGCAGTCCTCGGCGGGAAAGGACCGGGGAGCTGTTTTTT. This sequence joins TRBV6-2 or TRBV6-3 and TRBJ2-2; possibly TRBD2 for D (6 bases). Trimming removed 5 bases at V and 5 bases at J, with 15 bases between. This CDR3 is 15 amino acids long. CDR1 and CDR2 (germline): MNHEY, SVGEGT.

There are many counts of this clonotype. This chain connects TRBV5-1 to TRBJ2-4; 8 nucleotides line up with TRBD1. Trimming took 1 base from V and 8 from J; bases not matched to a gene: 8. Germline CDR1 and CDR2: SGHRS and YFSETQ. This CDR3 has 15 residues. The DNA of the CDR3 is TGCGCCAGCAGCTTGTTTGGGACAGGTGGCGACATTCAGTACTTC. This translates into CASSLFGTGGDIQYF. Full variable domain (rest looked up from reference TRBV5-1 and TRBJ2-4): KAGVTQTPRYLIKTRGQQVTLSCSPISGHRSVSWYQQTPGQGLQFLFEYFSETQRNKGNFPGRFSGRQFSNSRSEMNVSTLELGDSALYLCASSLFGTGGDIQYFGAGTRLSVL.

This clonotype has only a few counts. CDR3 coding DNA: TGTGCCAGCAGCCCGACCGGATTTTCGGCCACCGGGGAGCTGTTTTTT. It is translated as CASSPTGFSATGELFF. This chain uses TRBV5-5 with TRBJ2-2; D not resolved. The CDR3 is 16 amino acids. Trimming removed 4 bases at V and 4 bases at J, with 17 bases between. From germline, CDR1 is SGHKS and CDR2 YYEKEE (reference sequence).

This clonotype was counted ten times or more. V and J are TRBV29-1 and TRBJ2-3; possibly TRBD2 for D (5 bases). Per the germline V gene, CDR1 is SQVTM and CDR2 is ANQGSEA. This CDR3 contains 12 residues. V was shortened by 7 bases and J by 2 bases, with 10 bases between the two germline ends. The CDR3 is CSAGISTDTQYF. The DNA of the CDR3 is TGCAGCGCCGGGATATCCACAGATACGCAGTATTTT.

This clonotype was seen at least ten times. The chain recombines TRBV18 with TRBJ1-1, with D perhaps TRBD1 (5 bases). The germline V gene encodes CDR1 KGHSH and CDR2 LQKENI. V was clipped by 3 bases and J by 1 base, with 12 bases between them. This CDR3 is 15 amino acids long. The CDR3 DNA reads TGTGCCAGCTCACCTTTCTTTGGGACGAACACTGAAGCTTTCTTT. Encoded protein: CASSPFFGTNTEAFF. Full variable domain (remainder filled in from reference TRBV18 and TRBJ1-1): NAGVMQNPRHLVRRRGQEARLRCSPMKGHSHVYWYRQLPEEGLKFMVYLQKENIIDESGMPKERFSAEFPKEGPSILRIQQVVRGDSAAYFCASSPFFGTNTEAFFGQGTRLTVV.

Only a few counts were recorded for this clonotype. This sequence joins TRBV18 and TRBJ1-1; 9 nucleotides line up with TRBD1. The CDR3 consists of 14 residues. Germline V lookup: CDR1 KGHSH, CDR2 LQKENI. With V trimmed by 3 bases and J by 5 bases, 4 bases remained unmatched. As DNA, the CDR3 is TGTGCCAGCTCACCGCGGACAGGGGAGACTGAAGCTTTCTTT. Its translation: CASSPRTGETEAFF.

This clonotype was recorded at least ten times. CDR3 region: CASDLGGQGTDTQYF. CDR3 nucleotide sequence: TGTGCCAGCGATTTGGGGGGACAGGGCACAGATACGCAGTATTTT. This rearrangement joins TRBV12-3 or TRBV12-4 to TRBJ2-3, with 8 bases lining up with TRBD1. The CDR3 runs to 15 residues. V was pared by 8 bases and J by 1 base, with 8 bases of the junction left unmatched.

This clonotype showed up many times. V and J are TRBV7-9 and TRBJ2-7, with D possibly being TRBD2 (5 bases). Trimming pared 0 bases from V and 9 bases from J, leaving 15 bases between. Germline V lookup: CDR1 SEHNR, CDR2 FQNEAQ (reference sequence). The CDR3 has 14 residues. DNA of the CDR3: TGTGCCAGCAGCTTAGCCGGAGGTCTACGGGGGCAGTACTTC. Translated: CASSLAGGLRGQYF.

Ten or more counts support this clonotype. The chain joins TRBV4-2 to TRBJ1-1, with 7 bases aligning to TRBD1. The CDR3 is made up of 15 amino acids. V shed 4 bases and J 6 bases; nucleotides not matched to a gene: 11. CDR1 is LGHNA and CDR2 is YNFKEQ in the germline V gene. CDR3 in amino acids: CASSPPRQGPPEAFF. CDR3 in DNA: TGTGCCAGCAGCCCCCCCCGACAGGGACCCCCTGAAGCTTTCTTT.

This clonotype was counted many times. This chain uses TRBV20-1 with TRBJ1-1, with 9 bases lining up with TRBD1. Looked up from germline, CDR1 is DFQATT and CDR2 is SNEGSKA (reference sequence). The CDR3 is 16 residues long. The CDR3 spells CRPDPPTGQGNTEAFF. The CDR3 nucleotides are TGCAGACCCGACCCTCCTACGGGACAGGGCAACACTGAAGCTTTCTTT.

The chain has TRBV11-3 and TRBJ2-2; no definite D call. CDR3 length: 15 amino acids. Trimming took off 3 bases at V and 2 bases at J, with 10 bases between the two ends. Germline V gene sequence: CDR1 SGHNT, CDR2 YENEEA. CDR3: CASSFTAFNTGELFF. The CDR3 nucleotides read TGTGCCAGCAGCTTTACAGCTTTCAACACCGGGGAGCTGTTTTTT.

This clonotype was recorded at least ten times. V and J are TRBV7-9 and TRBJ2-4; no clear D gene. The CDR3 runs to 15 residues. Trimming stripped 2 bases from V and 3 bases from J, with 11 bases between. The V gene's germline CDR1 is SEHNR and CDR2 FQNEAQ (reference sequence). The CDR3, as DNA: TGTGCCAGCAGCTTACCGGGTGTCGGCAAAAACATTCAGTACTTC. It yields the protein CASSLPGVGKNIQYF. Full variable domain (rest looked up from reference TRBV7-9 and TRBJ2-4): DTGVSQNPRHKITKRGQNVTFRCDPISEHNRLYWYRQTLGQGPEFLTYFQNEAQLEKSRLLSDRFSAERPKGSFSTLEIQRTEQGDSAMYLCASSLPGVGKNIQYFGAGTRLSVL.

Details on this clonotype: A read error may produce the germline difference seen at one junction end. The rearrangement joins TRBV12-3 or TRBV12-4 to TRBJ2-6; 7 nucleotides align to TRBD1. The CDR3 is made up of 20 amino acids. The CDR3 nucleotides read TGTGCCAGCAGCCCTTCAGGGGGTGGTGATATACTCTCTTGGGCCAACGTCCTGACTTTC. It translates to CASSPSGGGDILSWANVLTF.

The rearrangement links TRBV5-1 to TRBJ2-7; TRBD2 is a possible D gene (5 bases). Trimming took off 4 bases at V and 5 bases at J, with 28 bases between the two ends. The length of the CDR3 is 18 residues. The V gene's germline CDR1 is SGHRS and CDR2 YFSETQ. The CDR3 bases are TGCGCCAGCAGCATTGCGGACTTTGGACGGCTCAAGGGTGACGAGCAGTACTTC. It encodes CASSIADFGRLKGDEQYF.

This clonotype was counted at least ten times. The rearrangement links TRBV3-1 to TRBJ2-2; the match to TRBD2 covers 12 bases. Germline values: CDR1 LGHDT, CDR2 YNNKEL (reference sequence). Unmatched junction bases numbered 5, after V lost 5 bases and J lost 4 bases. This CDR3 is 16 amino acids long. This CDR3 is CASSVLAGGPTGELFF. The CDR3 bases are TGTGCCAGCAGCGTCCTAGCGGGGGGGCCCACCGGGGAGCTGTTTTTT.

This clonotype was counted ten times or more. The chain is built from TRBV6-6 and TRBJ2-7; D remains unclear. V gave up 2 bases and J gave up 1 base, with 6 bases separating them. The CDR3 has 13 residues. Germline CDR1 is MNHNY and CDR2 is SVGAGI (reference sequence). The CDR3 DNA reads as TGTGCCAGCAGTTACCAGAGATCCTACGAGCAGTACTTC. Its protein product is CASSYQRSYEQYF.

This clonotype was counted at least ten times. The chain employs TRBV20-1 and TRBJ2-7, with 7 bases aligning to TRBD2. Looked up from germline, CDR1 is DFQATT and CDR2 is SNEGSKA (reference sequence). Trimming at V came to 5 bases and at J to 3 bases, leaving 10 bases not matched to a gene. The CDR3 has 14 residues. CDR3 coding DNA: TGCAGTGCTTCGGGAGGAGCCTACCACTACGAGCAGTACTTC. This encodes CSASGGAYHYEQYF.

This clonotype was found many times. The rearrangement uses TRBV4-1 and TRBJ1-1; D not resolved. CDR1 is MGHRA, CDR2 YSYEKL, per germline. This CDR3 contains 15 residues. Trimming cost V 1 base and J 1 base, with 10 bases left between them. The CDR3 DNA sequence: TGCGCCAGCAGCCAAGTCGCCCTGGGGAACACTGAAGCTTTCTTT. Its protein is CASSQVALGNTEAFF.